The 30 T cell receptor beta chains presented below share a single source sample, sequenced in a study of CD8+CD57+ T cells in acquired aplastic anemia. The sequenced patients had an expansion of CD8+CD57+ cells seen by flow cytometry. It was genomic DNA that served as the template for profiling TCR beta VDJ and CDR3. A single record per CDR3 protein comes from TCRdb applying MiXCR to the reads. Of 90,000 to 150,000 distinct CDR3 sequences in the sample, 55% to 60% are singletons; the top ten hold under 35%. The sequenced sample was sorted CD4+, CD8+, or CD8+CD57+ T cells (not recorded which) from PBMCs. Source of these receptors: a human donor with aplastic anemia.

This clonotype was counted only a few times. J is TRBJ1-2 and V is TRBV24-1; D is undetermined. The V end lost 7 bases, the J end lost 1 base, and 18 bases lay between the germline ends. The CDR3 runs to 16 residues. CDR1 KGHDR and CDR2 SFDVKD come from the germline V gene. The CDR3 is CATSAAGKKVNYGYTF. In DNA form, the CDR3 reads TGTGCCACCAGCGCCGCGGGGAAGAAGGTTAACTATGGCTACACCTTC.

To note about this clonotype: A much larger clone lies one base from this, so it may be a read error. This chain uses TRBV19 with TRBJ2-3; 7 nucleotides match TRBD1. V shed 4 bases, J shed 1 base, and the junction held 17 bases outside the gene matches. Germline CDR1 LNHDA, CDR2 SQIVND (reference sequence). The CDR3 length is 19 residues. CDR3 sequence: CASSTSAQGSFLRTDTQYF. In DNA, the CDR3 is TGTGCCAGTAGTACCAGCGCACAGGGGTCGTTCCTTCGCACAGATACGCAGTATTTT.

The V call is TRBV7-8, the J call TRBJ2-5, with TRBD1 identical over 7 bases. V lost 1 base to trimming and J lost 1 base; unmatched junction nucleotides: 3. The germline gives CDR1 SGHVS, CDR2 FQNEAQ. This CDR3 region has 15 residues. CDR3 sequence reads: CASSLVRTGQETQYF. The CDR3 region has the DNA TGTGCCAGCAGCTTAGTACGGACAGGCCAAGAGACCCAGTACTTC.

This clonotype was seen once. The chain is built from TRBV2 and TRBJ2-7, with no clear D. Trimming removed 4 bases from V and 2 bases from J, with 9 bases in between. Germline CDR1 SNHLY, CDR2 FYNNEI. This CDR3 is 13 amino acids long. CDR3 protein: CASSVSATYEQYF. CDR3 nucleotide sequence: TGTGCCAGCAGTGTCTCAGCAACCTACGAGCAGTACTTC.

CDR3 in DNA: TGCAGTGCTAGATTAAGGTTCGGGACAGATACGCAGTATTTT. This codes for CSARLRFGTDTQYF. The chain employs TRBV20-1 and TRBJ2-3, with D hard to call. The CDR3 is 14 amino acids. Trimming pared 2 bases from V and 3 bases from J, leaving 12 bases between. CDR1 and CDR2 from the germline V gene are DFQATT and SNEGSKA (reference sequence).

The V call is TRBV7-9, the J call TRBJ2-2; D not resolved. This CDR3 has 12 amino acids. CDR1 and CDR2 (germline): SEHNR, FQNEAQ (reference sequence). Deletions cut 3 bases from V and 9 bases from J, with 8 bases between. CDR3 region: CASSFPDRELFF. The CDR3 DNA reads as TGTGCCAGCAGCTTCCCCGACAGGGAGCTGTTTTTT.

This chain uses TRBV7-8 with TRBJ2-5, with D tentatively TRBD1 (5 bases). Trimming removed 4 bases at V and 2 bases at J, with 5 bases between. The germline CDR1 and CDR2 sequences are SGHVS and FQNEAQ. This CDR3 comprises 12 residues. CDR3 in amino acids: CASSWTQETQYF. The CDR3 bases are TGTGCCAGCAGCTGGACACAAGAGACCCAGTACTTC.

The chain carries TRBV11-2 and TRBJ2-1; 11 nucleotides align to TRBD2. With V trimmed by 6 bases and J by 8 bases, 9 bases remained unmatched. Germline-derived CDR1 and CDR2 are SGHAT and FQNNGV. This CDR3 has 15 amino acids. The DNA of the CDR3 is TGTGCCAGCAGTGCCAAGACTAGCGGGATAGATGAGCAGTTCTTC. Residues: CASSAKTSGIDEQFF.

The chain uses TRBV10-1 and TRBJ2-3; D gene unclear. The CDR3 runs 16 residues. Germline lookup yields CDR1 WNHNN and CDR2 SYGVQD (reference sequence). V lost 2 bases and J lost 2, with 14 bases in between. CDR3: CASSEGETRSTDTQYF. The CDR3 nucleotides are TGCGCCAGCAGTGAGGGTGAGACACGATCCACAGATACGCAGTATTTT.

The chain couples TRBV24-1 to TRBJ2-7, with a tentative D call TRBD1 (9 bases). Germline V gene lookup returns CDR1 KGHDR and CDR2 SFDVKD. V lost 2 bases, J lost 7 bases, and 17 bases lay in between. The CDR3 runs to 15 residues. The CDR3 loop reads CATSDSGTGTREQYF. The CDR3 DNA reads as TGTGCCACCAGTGATTCCGGGACAGGGACTAGGGAGCAGTACTTC.

The chain recombines TRBV6-1 with TRBJ1-1, with D perhaps matching TRBD1 (6 bases). The CDR3 is 11 residues long. V lost 3 bases to trimming and J lost 9 bases, with 8 bases between them. CDR1 and CDR2 (germline): MNHNS, SASEGT. CDR3 protein: CASSDRGKAFF. The CDR3 coding sequence is TGTGCCAGCAGTGACAGGGGAAAAGCTTTCTTT.

This clonotype has ten or more counts. The gene calls are TRBV20-1 and TRBJ1-1, with D perhaps matching TRBD1 (5 bases). V was clipped by 6 bases and J by 4 bases, with 18 bases between them. The V gene's germline CDR1 is DFQATT and CDR2 SNEGSKA (reference sequence). The CDR3 is 14 residues long. The CDR3 reads CSAVFRGRGTEAFF. CDR3 in DNA: TGCAGTGCCGTCTTTAGAGGTAGGGGCACTGAAGCTTTCTTT.

This chain uses TRBV20-1 with TRBJ2-7, with D maybe TRBD2 (5 bases). The V end lost 8 bases, the J end lost 2 bases, and 19 bases lay between the germline ends. The length of the CDR3 is 14 residues. Germline CDR1 reads DFQATT; CDR2 reads SNEGSKA (reference sequence). CDR3 DNA sequence: TGCAGTCCCGGGATTAAGACGGGGACCTACGAGCAGTACTTC. As protein: CSPGIKTGTYEQYF.

This clonotype was picked up many times. The chain carries TRBV29-1 and TRBJ1-1; 7 bases are a match to TRBD1. This CDR3 is 13 amino acids long. Germline-derived CDR1 and CDR2 are SQVTM and ANQGSEA. V dropped 7 bases and J dropped 4; count of bases not matched to a gene: 9. In DNA form, the CDR3 reads TGCAGCGATCTGACAGGGACGGGCACTGAAGCTTTCTTT. This encodes CSDLTGTGTEAFF. Looking up the rest from reference TRBV29-1 and TRBJ1-1 gives the full variable domain: SAVISQKPSRDICQRGTSLTIQCQVDSQVTMMFWYRQQPGQSLTLIATANQGSEATYESGFVIDKFPISRPNLTFSTLTVSNMSPEDSSIYLCSDLTGTGTEAFFGQGTRLTVV.

This clonotype was recorded once. The V gene is TRBV19, the J gene TRBJ1-1; D gene ambiguous. The CDR3 runs to 14 residues. Looked up from germline, CDR1 is LNHDA and CDR2 is SQIVND (reference sequence). Trimming removed 10 bases at V and 3 bases at J, with 18 bases between. The CDR3 spells CATSMTAGDTEAFF. The CDR3 nucleotides are TGTGCCACCTCGATGACCGCCGGGGACACTGAAGCTTTCTTT.

V gene TRBV2 combines with J gene TRBJ2-1, with a weak D call TRBD2 (7 bases). Germline V lookup: CDR1 SNHLY, CDR2 FYNNEI. This CDR3 has 16 residues. Trimming removed 3 bases at V and 5 bases at J, with 17 bases between. The CDR3 region is CASSDPRGGVDNEQFF. For the CDR3, the DNA is TGTGCCAGCAGTGACCCCAGGGGAGGGGTAGACAATGAGCAGTTCTTC.

V is TRBV9 and J is TRBJ2-3, with D possibly being TRBD2 (7 bases). V was cut by 5 bases and J by 0 bases, with 13 bases left in between. The germline V gene has CDR1 SGDLS and CDR2 YYNGEE. The CDR3 runs 15 residues. This chain's CDR3 is CASRRGGGSTDTQYF. DNA for the CDR3: TGTGCCAGCAGGAGGGGGGGAGGAAGCACAGATACGCAGTATTTT.

This chain uses TRBV7-9 with TRBJ2-3; TRBD2 agrees at 7 bases. Germline lookup yields CDR1 SEHNR and CDR2 FQNEAQ (reference sequence). This CDR3 has 13 residues. V lost 5 bases to trimming and J lost 5 bases; unmatched junction nucleotides: 4. The DNA of the CDR3 is TGTGCCAGCAGCCCCCCGGGGGGAGATACGCAGTATTTT. Amino acid sequence: CASSPPGGDTQYF. Combining the CDR3 with reference TRBV7-9 and TRBJ2-3 gives the whole variable domain DTGVSQNPRHKITKRGQNVTFRCDPISEHNRLYWYRQTLGQGPEFLTYFQNEAQLEKSRLLSDRFSAERPKGSFSTLEIQRTEQGDSAMYLCASSPPGGDTQYFGPGTRLTVL.

This clonotype was counted many times. V usage is TRBV5-1 and J usage is TRBJ2-7; no firm D call. Trimming pared 4 bases from V and 2 bases from J, leaving 10 bases between. The CDR3 has 13 residues. Germline V CDR1 and CDR2: SGHRS, YFSETQ. As DNA, the CDR3 is TGCGCCAGCAGCGCCCGTGGCGCCTACGAGCAGTACTTC. Its protein is CASSARGAYEQYF.

This clonotype was observed at least ten times. J is TRBJ2-7 and V is TRBV19; D is tentatively TRBD1 or TRBD2 (6 bases each). Between the trimmed V and J ends, which lost 5 bases and 1 base, there was a span of 15 bases. CDR3 length equals 15 residues. Germline loops: CDR1 LNHDA, CDR2 SQIVND (reference sequence). The CDR3 loop is CASSGGGTASYEQYF. In DNA form, the CDR3 reads TGTGCCAGTAGTGGGGGCGGGACCGCATCCTACGAGCAGTACTTC.

The table lists this clonotype with a few counts. V and J are TRBV10-3 and TRBJ1-6; D is ambiguous. Germline CDR1 is ENHRY and CDR2 is SYGVKD. This CDR3 region has 17 residues. Trimming stripped 0 bases from V and 3 bases from J, with 12 bases between. DNA for the CDR3: TGTGCCATCAGTGAGTCGACCCCACGTGGCTATAATTCACCCCTCCACTTT. Amino acids: CAISESTPRGYNSPLHF.

The chain employs TRBV10-3 and TRBJ2-1; D gene uncertain. V dropped 5 bases and J dropped 8 bases, with 13 bases sitting between them. Germline V gene data show CDR1 as ENHRY and CDR2 as SYGVKD. There are 13 residues in the CDR3. CDR3 region: CAISPALRDEQFF. CDR3 in DNA: TGTGCCATCAGTCCCGCCCTACGGGATGAGCAGTTCTTC.

V and J are TRBV15 and TRBJ1-1, with D hard to call. The CDR3 sequence is 12 residues long. Trimming pared 5 bases from V and 0 bases from J, leaving 4 bases between. CDR1 is LNHNV and CDR2 is YYDKDF in the germline V gene (reference sequence). CDR3 DNA: TGTGCCACCAGCCTGATGAACACTGAAGCTTTCTTT. Translating gives CATSLMNTEAFF.

In this sample, this clonotype turned up many times. The chain employs TRBV5-1 and TRBJ2-3; a weak D match, TRBD1 (6 bases). Trimming stripped 2 bases from V and 3 bases from J, with 13 bases between. Germline V CDR1 and CDR2: SGHRS, YFSETQ. This CDR3 comprises 15 residues. The CDR3 DNA is TGCGCCAGCAGCTTCGGCAGGGGCGAGACAGATACGCAGTATTTT. This codes for CASSFGRGETDTQYF.

This rearrangement joins TRBV7-2 to TRBJ2-1, with a tentative D call TRBD2 (5 bases). Germline lookup yields CDR1 SGHTA and CDR2 FQGNSA. Trimming cost V 1 base and J 6 bases, with 7 bases left between them. There are 13 residues in the CDR3. CDR3 amino acids: CASSLVAGNEQFF. In DNA form, the CDR3 reads TGTGCCAGCAGCTTAGTCGCGGGCAATGAGCAGTTCTTC.

The chain uses TRBV9 and TRBJ1-2, with D possibly matching TRBD1 (5 bases). V dropped 3 bases and J dropped 8 bases, with 8 bases sitting between them. CDR3 length: 11 amino acids. Germline assignment: CDR1 SGDLS and CDR2 YYNGEE. The CDR3 nucleotides are TGTGCCAGCAGCGGCGGGGCCGGCTACACCTTC. It yields the protein CASSGGAGYTF.

This clonotype appeared once. The V gene is TRBV11-1, the J gene TRBJ2-3; D is unclear. Germline V gene lookup returns CDR1 SGHAT and CDR2 FQDESV (reference sequence). Deletions cut 0 bases from V and 5 bases from J, with 12 bases between. The CDR3 runs 15 residues. CDR3 residues: CASSLAVGREDTQYF. CDR3 sequence (DNA): TGTGCCAGCAGCTTAGCGGTCGGAAGGGAAGATACGCAGTATTTT.

V is TRBV24-1 and J is TRBJ2-3; the D call may be TRBD1 or TRBD2 (5 bases each). The CDR3 totals 15 residues. The germline CDR1 and CDR2 sequences are KGHDR and SFDVKD. Deletions cut 4 bases from V and 4 bases from J, with 14 bases between. The CDR3 region is CATSDPRGAADTQYF. CDR3 DNA: TGTGCCACCAGTGACCCAAGAGGGGCCGCAGATACGCAGTATTTT.

This clonotype was observed at least ten times. The chain uses TRBV10-2 and TRBJ2-5, with unresolved D. In germline, CDR1 is WSHSY, CDR2 SAAADI. This CDR3 spans 11 amino acids. The V and J ends lost 7 bases and 0 bases respectively, with 3 bases between them. CDR3 sequence: CASTYQETQYF. The DNA for the CDR3 is TGCGCCAGCACCTACCAAGAGACCCAGTACTTC.

This chain connects TRBV29-1 to TRBJ2-7; perhaps TRBD1 as D (5 bases). The CDR3 is made up of 14 amino acids. The germline gives CDR1 SQVTM, CDR2 ANQGSEA. Trimming took 6 bases from V and 1 from J, leaving 16 bases between them. This CDR3 is CSVKGHSSSYEQYF. For the CDR3, the DNA is TGCAGCGTCAAAGGACACTCGTCTTCCTACGAGCAGTACTTC.